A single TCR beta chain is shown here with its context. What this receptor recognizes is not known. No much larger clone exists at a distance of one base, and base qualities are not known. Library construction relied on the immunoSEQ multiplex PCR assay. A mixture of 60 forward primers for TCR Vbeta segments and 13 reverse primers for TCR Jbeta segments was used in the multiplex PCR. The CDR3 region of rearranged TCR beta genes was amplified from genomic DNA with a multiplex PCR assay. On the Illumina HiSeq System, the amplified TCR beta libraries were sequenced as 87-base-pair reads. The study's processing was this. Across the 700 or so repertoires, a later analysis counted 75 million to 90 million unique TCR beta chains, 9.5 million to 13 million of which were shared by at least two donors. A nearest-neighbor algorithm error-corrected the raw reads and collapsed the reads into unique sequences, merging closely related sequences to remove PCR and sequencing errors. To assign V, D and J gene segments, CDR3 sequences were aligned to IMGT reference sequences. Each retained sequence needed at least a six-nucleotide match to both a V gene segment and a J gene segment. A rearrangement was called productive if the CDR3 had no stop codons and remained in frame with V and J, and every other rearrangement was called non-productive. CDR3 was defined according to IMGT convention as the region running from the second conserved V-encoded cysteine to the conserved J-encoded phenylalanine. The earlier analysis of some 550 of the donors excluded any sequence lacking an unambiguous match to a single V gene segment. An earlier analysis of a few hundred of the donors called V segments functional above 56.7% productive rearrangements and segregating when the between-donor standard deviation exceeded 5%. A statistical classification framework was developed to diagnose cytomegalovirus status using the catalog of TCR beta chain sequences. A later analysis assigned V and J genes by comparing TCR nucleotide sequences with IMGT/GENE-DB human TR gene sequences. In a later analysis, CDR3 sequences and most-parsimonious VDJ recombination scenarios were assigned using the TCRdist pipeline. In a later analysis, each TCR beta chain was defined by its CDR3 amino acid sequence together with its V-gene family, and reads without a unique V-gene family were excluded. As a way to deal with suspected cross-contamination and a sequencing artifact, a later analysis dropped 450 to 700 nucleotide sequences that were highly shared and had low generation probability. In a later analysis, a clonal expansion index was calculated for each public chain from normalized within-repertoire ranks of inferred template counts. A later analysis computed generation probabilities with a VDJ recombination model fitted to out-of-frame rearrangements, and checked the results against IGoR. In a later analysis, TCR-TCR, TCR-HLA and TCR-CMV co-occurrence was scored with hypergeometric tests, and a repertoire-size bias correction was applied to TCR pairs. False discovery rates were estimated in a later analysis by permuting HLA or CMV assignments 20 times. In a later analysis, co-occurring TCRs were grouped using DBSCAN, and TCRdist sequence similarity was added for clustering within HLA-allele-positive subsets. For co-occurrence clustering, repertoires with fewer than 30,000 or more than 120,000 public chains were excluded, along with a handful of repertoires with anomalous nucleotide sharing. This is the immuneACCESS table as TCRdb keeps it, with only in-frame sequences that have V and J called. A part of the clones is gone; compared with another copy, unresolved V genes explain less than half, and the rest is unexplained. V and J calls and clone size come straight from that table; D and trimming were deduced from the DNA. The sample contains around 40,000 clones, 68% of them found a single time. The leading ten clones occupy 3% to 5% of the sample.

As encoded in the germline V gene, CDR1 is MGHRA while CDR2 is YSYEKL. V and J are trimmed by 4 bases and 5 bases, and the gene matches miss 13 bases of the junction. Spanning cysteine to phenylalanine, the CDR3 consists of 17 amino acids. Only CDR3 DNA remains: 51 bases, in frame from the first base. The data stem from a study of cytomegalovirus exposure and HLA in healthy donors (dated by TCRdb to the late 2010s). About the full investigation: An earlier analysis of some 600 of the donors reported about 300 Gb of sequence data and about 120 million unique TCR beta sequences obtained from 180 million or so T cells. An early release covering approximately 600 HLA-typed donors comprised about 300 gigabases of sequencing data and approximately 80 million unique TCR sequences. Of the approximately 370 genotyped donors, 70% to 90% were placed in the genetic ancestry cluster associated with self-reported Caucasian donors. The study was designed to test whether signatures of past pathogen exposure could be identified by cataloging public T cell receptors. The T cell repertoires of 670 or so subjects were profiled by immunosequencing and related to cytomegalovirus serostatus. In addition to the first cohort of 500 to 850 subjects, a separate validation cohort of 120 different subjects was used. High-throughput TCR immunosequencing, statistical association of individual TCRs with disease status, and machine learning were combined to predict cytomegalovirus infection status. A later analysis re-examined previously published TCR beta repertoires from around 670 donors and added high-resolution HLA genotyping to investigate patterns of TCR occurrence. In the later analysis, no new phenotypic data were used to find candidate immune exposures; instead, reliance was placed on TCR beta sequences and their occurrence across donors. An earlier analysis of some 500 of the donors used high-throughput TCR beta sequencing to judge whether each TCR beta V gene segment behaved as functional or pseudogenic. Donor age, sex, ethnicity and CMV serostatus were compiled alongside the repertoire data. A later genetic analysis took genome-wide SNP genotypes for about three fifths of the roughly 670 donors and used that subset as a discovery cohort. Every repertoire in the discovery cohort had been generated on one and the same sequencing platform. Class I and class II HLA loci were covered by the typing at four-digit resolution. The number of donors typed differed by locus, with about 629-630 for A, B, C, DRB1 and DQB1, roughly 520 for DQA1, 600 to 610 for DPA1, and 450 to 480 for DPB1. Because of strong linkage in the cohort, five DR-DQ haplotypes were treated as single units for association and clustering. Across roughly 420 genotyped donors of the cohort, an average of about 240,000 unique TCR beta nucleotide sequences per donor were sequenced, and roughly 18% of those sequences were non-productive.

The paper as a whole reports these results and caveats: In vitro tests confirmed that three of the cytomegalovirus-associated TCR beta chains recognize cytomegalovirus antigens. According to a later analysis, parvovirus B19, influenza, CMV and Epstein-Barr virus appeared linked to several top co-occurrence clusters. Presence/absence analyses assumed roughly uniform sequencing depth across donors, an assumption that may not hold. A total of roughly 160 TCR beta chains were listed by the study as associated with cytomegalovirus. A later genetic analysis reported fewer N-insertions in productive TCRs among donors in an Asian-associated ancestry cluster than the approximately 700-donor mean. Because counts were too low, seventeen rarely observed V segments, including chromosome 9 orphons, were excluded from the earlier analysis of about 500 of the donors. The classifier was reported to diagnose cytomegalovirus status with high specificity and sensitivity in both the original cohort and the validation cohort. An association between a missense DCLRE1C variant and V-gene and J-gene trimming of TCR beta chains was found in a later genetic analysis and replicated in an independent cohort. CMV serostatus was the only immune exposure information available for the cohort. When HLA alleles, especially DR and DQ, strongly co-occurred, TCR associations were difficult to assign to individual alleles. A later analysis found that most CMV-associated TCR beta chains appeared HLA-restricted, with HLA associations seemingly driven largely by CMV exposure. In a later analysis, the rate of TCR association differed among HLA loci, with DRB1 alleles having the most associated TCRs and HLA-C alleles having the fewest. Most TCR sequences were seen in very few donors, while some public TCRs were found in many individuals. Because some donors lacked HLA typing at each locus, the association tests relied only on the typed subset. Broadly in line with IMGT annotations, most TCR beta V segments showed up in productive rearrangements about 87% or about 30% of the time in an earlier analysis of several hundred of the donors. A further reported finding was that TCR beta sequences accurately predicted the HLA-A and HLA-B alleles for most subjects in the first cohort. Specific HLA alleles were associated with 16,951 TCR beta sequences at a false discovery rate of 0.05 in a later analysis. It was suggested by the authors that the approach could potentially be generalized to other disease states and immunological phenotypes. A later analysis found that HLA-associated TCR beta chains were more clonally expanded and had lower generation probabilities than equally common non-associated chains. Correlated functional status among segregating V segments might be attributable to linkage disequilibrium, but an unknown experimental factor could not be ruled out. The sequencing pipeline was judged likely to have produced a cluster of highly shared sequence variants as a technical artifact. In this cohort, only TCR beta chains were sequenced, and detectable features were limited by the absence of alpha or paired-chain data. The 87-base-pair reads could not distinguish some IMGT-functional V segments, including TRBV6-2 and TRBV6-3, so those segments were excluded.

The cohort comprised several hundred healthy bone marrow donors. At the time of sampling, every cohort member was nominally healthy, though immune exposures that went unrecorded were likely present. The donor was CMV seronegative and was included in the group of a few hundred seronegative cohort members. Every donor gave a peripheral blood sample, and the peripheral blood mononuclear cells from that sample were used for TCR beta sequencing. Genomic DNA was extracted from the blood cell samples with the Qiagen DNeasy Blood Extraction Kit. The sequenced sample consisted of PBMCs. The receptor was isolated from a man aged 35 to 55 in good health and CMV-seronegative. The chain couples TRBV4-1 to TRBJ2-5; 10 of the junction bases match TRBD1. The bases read TGCGCCAGCAGCCTCGACTTCGGGACAGGGGCTTACGAGACCCAGTACTTC. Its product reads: CASSLDFGTGAYETQYF.